This T cell receptor beta chain was found in a study of shared clonotypes between healthy human individuals. Findings and limits, study-wide: The four-donor shared clonotypes exceeded non-shared clonotypes in generation probability, with non-shared ones scoring lower.

The data were produced by immunoSEQ multiplex PCR, yet TCRdb's version contains in-frame clones alone and is incomplete. The table has millions of clones, 93% seen once; the top ten hold 0.35% to 0.45%. CDR3 size: 14 residues. Germline V lookup: CDR1 MDHEN, CDR2 SYDVKM. The ends lost 6 bases at V and 5 bases at J; junction bases unmatched: 9. Comments on this clone: Its antigen is unidentified.

This chain links TRBV28 with TRBJ1-1; TRBD1 matches at 7 bases. The TCR was taken from a man between 18 and 29 years old in good health. Some clones in this sample may be carry-over from other donors' samples. What was sequenced was naive CD4+ T cells from PBMCs. Described subset: CD45RA+ positively selected. Here the CDR3 reads CASRKVQGWTEAFF. The CDR3 region has the DNA TGTGCCAGCAGAAAGGTACAGGGGTGGACTGAAGCTTTCTTT.